This entry concerns a single TCR beta chain. The table lists this clonotype with a few counts. Its target antigen remains unknown. One base away there is no much larger clone; base qualities are not given. This record comes from a study of T cells generated in artificial thymic organoids (TCRdb year 2017). A note on the overall study: TCR alpha and beta CDR3 repertoires of in vitro artificial thymic organoid-derived CD8 single positive T cells were compared with thymic and peripheral blood naive CD8 T cells. The repertoire sequencing data shown were described as representative of three independent experiments.

TCRalpha and TCRbeta libraries were amplified separately by semi-nested PCR with Advantage 2 and reverse primers in the TRAC or TRBC constant regions. The amount of total RNA used for first-strand cDNA synthesis ranged from about 3 to 550 ng. TCR cDNA libraries were made by 5'-RACE with the SMARTer PCR cDNA Synthesis kit, using a poly-dT primer for first-strand synthesis. Semi-nested constant-region reverse primers carried 5-nucleotide sample-specific barcodes, and products were cleaned with the Zymo DNA Clean and Concentrator-5 kit. Up to ten barcoded samples were pooled, ligated to Illumina adaptors and sequenced on an Illumina MiSeq as 2 x 150 bp paired-end reads. Turning to the authors' computational methods: Demultiplexed reads were aligned with BLAT to a custom library of all human TRAV, TRAJ, TRBV, TRBD and TRBJ combinations from IMGT. The best BLAT hits were picked using pslCDnaFilter (-maxAligns=1, -ignoreIntrons), and custom Perl scripts were used to calculate clonotype frequencies. Using fastp trimming at Q25 and MiXCR clonotype assembly, TCRdb reanalyzed the public sequencing data and kept in-frame beta chains. Each CDR3 protein appears once, grouped with its most common genes and DNA. What appears here as the V and J calls and clone size reflects TCRdb's work, not the paper's. Within this sample are some 5,100 distinct CDR3 sequences, with approximately 30% of them counted one time only. Jointly, the top ten make up about 2.4% of the sample.

Non-mobilized peripheral blood was obtained from healthy adult donors. Enrichment of primary CD8+ T cells was performed with magnetic beads using the Miltenyi CD8+ T cell Isolation Kit. Before RNA extraction, naive CD8 T cells from blood were sorted by FACS as CD3+TCRalphabeta+CD8+CD45RO-CCR7+ cells. For each sample, total RNA was purified from roughly 40,000 to 200,000 sorted cells using the RNeasy Micro kit, and RNA quality was assessed on an Agilent RNA 6000 Nano chip. The full study reports these points: The TCR clonotype diversity of organoid-derived CD8 single positive T cells was physiological and comparable to that of naive CD8 T cells from thymus and blood.

The germline V gene (reference sequence) sets CDR1 to SGHKS and CDR2 to YYEKEE. Unmatched junction bases come to 9, with V trimmed by 5 bases and J by 7 bases. There are 14 amino acids in the CDR3, from cysteine to phenylalanine inclusive. The only DNA kept is the CDR3, 42 bases in frame from the first base. The sequence links TRBV5-5 to TRBJ2-7; 10 bases in the middle match TRBD2. The sample was naive CD8+ T cells from blood. In light of the paper, this sample's cell subset or site label describes: CD3+TCRalphabeta+CD8SP T cells; for blood, CD45RO-CCR7+ naive CD8+ T cells. The receptor's source is a human donor who gave cord blood stem cells for thymic organoid culture, a cardiac surgery patient who gave postnatal thymus, or a blood donor (not recorded which). Read as DNA, the sequence is TGTGCCAGCAGGGGACTAGCGATTAGTGTTGAGCAGTACTTC. Its protein is CASRGLAISVEQYF.